This T cell receptor beta chain originates from a study of somatic mutations in cytotoxic T cells in rheumatoid arthritis. Study context: T-cell populations stained with V beta antibodies were in some cases flow-sorted at nearly 100% purity, including V beta1+ cells that were sequenced for TCRB.

Some clones are missing from TCRdb's copy, which holds only in-frame ones; the method was immunoSEQ multiplex PCR. The table includes fewer than 13,000 clones, roughly 73% detected once. As to this clone: Its specificity is unknown.

Study-wide results and limits: With roughly 63 patients examined, fewer than 10 had a largest CD8+ clone exceeding 20% of CD8+ cells.

The sequence came from a man aged 55-75 years in good health. The sequencing sample was made of CD8+ T cells sorted from blood.

Here the CDR3 reads CASSTSGAGANVLTF. Here the CDR3 DNA reads TGTGCCAGCAGCACCTCAGGGGCTGGGGCCAACGTCCTGACTTTC. The chain has TRBV5-4 and TRBJ2-6; perhaps TRBD1 as D (6 bases). CDR3 length: 15 residues. V was clipped by 4 bases and J by 2 bases, with 10 bases between them. Germline loops: CDR1 SGHNT, CDR2 YYREEE (reference sequence).